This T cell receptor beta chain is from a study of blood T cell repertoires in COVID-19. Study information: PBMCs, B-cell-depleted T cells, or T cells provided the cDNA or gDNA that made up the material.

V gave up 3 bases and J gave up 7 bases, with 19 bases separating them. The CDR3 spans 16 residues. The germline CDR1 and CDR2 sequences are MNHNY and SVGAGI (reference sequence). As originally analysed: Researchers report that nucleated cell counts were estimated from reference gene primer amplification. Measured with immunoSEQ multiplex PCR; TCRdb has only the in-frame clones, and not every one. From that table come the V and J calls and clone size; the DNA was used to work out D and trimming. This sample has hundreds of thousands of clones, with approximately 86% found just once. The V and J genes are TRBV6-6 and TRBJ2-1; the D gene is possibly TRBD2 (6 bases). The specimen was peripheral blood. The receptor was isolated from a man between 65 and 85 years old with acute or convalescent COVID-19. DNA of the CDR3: TGTGCCAGCAGTTATCAGGTGGCGGGGACGGGGAATGAGCAGTTCTTC. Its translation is CASSYQVAGTGNEQFF.